One and the same sample provided the 8 T cell receptor beta chains below, sequenced in a study of human T cells and chemical hapten exposure. Time point specified: patch test 1, 2 weeks after DPC sensitization. Regarding treatment: therapeutic diphenylcyclopropenone sensitization with weekly scalp DPC. Each CDR3 protein gets one entry after TCRdb re-called the RACE reads with MiXCR. Among about 120,000 distinct CDR3 sequences listed, approximately 15% were seen once. The starting material was whole blood, obtained in connection with sensitization to the hapten diphenylcyclopropenone (DPC). The receptor source for this set is a man aged 18 to 30 with alopecia areata. Some clones in this sample may be carry-over from other donors' samples.

Here the CDR3 reads CATLGGTETQYF. The CDR3 bases are TGTGCCACATTAGGCGGGACGGAGACCCAGTACTTC. J is TRBJ2-5 and V is TRBV15; perhaps TRBD2 as D (6 bases). The CDR3 extends over 12 amino acids. V was trimmed by 9 bases and J by 5 bases, leaving 13 bases between them. Germline V gene data show CDR1 as LNHNV and CDR2 as YYDKDF (reference sequence).

This clonotype was picked up a small number of times. The gene calls are TRBV12-3 or TRBV12-4 and TRBJ1-3; TRBD1 might be the D (5 bases). This CDR3 region has 14 residues. Trimming removed 10 bases at V and 2 bases at J, with 15 bases between. The DNA for the CDR3 is TGTGCCACCGGACAAGCCTTAGCTGGAAACACCATATATTTT. This codes for CATGQALAGNTIYF.

This clonotype was seen ten or more times. The chain joins TRBV12-3 or TRBV12-4 to TRBJ1-4, with 10 positions matching TRBD1. V trimming: 4 bases; J trimming: 3 bases; junction bases outside the gene matches: 2. CDR3 length equals 15 residues. DNA for the CDR3: TGTGCCAGCAGTTCCGGGACAGGGGCTAATGAAAAACTGTTTTTT. Its translation: CASSSGTGANEKLFF.

This chain joins TRBV7-2 and TRBJ1-5, with D uncertain. V was shortened by 1 base and J by 2 bases, with 18 bases between the two germline ends. Germline loops: CDR1 SGHTA, CDR2 FQGNSA. The CDR3 is made up of 18 amino acids. CDR3 sequence reads: CASSLGETLTTGNQPQHF. The CDR3 DNA reads TGTGCCAGCAGCTTAGGGGAAACACTTACAACCGGCAATCAGCCCCAGCATTTT.

The J gene is TRBJ1-4, the V gene TRBV6-2 or TRBV6-3, with 7 bases lining up with TRBD1. Losses at the gene ends were 6 bases for V and 7 bases for J; bases not matched to a gene: 8. CDR1 is MNHEY, CDR2 SVGEGT, per germline. The length of the CDR3 is 14 residues. CDR3 bases: TGTGCCAGCAGCCCCGGGACAGCAGGTGAAAAACTGTTTTTT. Translated: CASSPGTAGEKLFF.

The V and J genes are TRBV3-1 and TRBJ2-2; the D gene is possibly TRBD2 (5 bases). Germline V gene lookup returns CDR1 LGHDT and CDR2 YNNKEL (reference sequence). The CDR3 is 15 amino acids. V was clipped by 1 base and J by 8 bases, with 14 bases between them. CDR3 coding DNA: TGTGCCAGCAGCCAAGCAAAATTGACTACTGGGGAGCTGTTTTTT. It translates to CASSQAKLTTGELFF.

This clonotype was counted a few times. This sequence joins TRBV20-1 and TRBJ2-3, with TRBD1 identical over 7 bases. J gave up 2 bases and V 3 bases, and 5 bases lay outside the gene matches. Germline V gives CDR1 DFQATT, CDR2 SNEGSKA (reference sequence). This CDR3 is built from 14 residues. CDR3 loop: CSARDRRSTDTQYF. The CDR3 nucleotides read TGCAGTGCTAGGGACAGGCGATCCACAGATACGCAGTATTTT.

This sequence joins TRBV27 and TRBJ2-1; D is uncertain. CDR3 size: 12 residues. Deletions cut 8 bases from V and 9 bases from J, with 14 bases between. Germline V gives CDR1 MNHEY, CDR2 SMNVEV (reference sequence). The DNA for the CDR3 is TGTGCCAGCGGGGTCTTATATGGTGAGCAGTTCTTC. It encodes CASGVLYGEQFF.